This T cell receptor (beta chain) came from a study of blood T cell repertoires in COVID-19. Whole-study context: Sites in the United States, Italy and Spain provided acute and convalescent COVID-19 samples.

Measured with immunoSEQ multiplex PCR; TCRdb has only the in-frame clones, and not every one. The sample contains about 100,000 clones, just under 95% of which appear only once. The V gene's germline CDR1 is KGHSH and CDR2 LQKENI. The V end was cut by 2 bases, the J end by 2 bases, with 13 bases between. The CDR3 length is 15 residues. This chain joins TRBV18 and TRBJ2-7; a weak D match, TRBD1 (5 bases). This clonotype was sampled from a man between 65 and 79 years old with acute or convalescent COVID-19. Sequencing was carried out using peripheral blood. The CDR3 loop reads CASSPGAILPYEQYF. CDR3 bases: TGTGCCAGCTCACCAGGGGCAATTCTTCCCTACGAGCAGTACTTC. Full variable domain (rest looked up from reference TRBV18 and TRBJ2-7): NAGVMQNPRHLVRRRGQEARLRCSPMKGHSHVYWYRQLPEEGLKFMVYLQKENIIDESGMPKERFSAEFPKEGPSILRIQQVVRGDSAAYFCASSPGAILPYEQYFGPGTRLTVT.